Listed below are T cell receptor beta chains from one sample, sequenced in a study of T cell responses to AZD1222 COVID-19 vaccine. The table came from immunoSEQ multiplex PCR; TCRdb's copy has only in-frame clones and leaves some out. The sample contains 120,000 or so clones, around 87% of which appear only once. The sample in question was peripheral blood, obtained on day 0 of AZD1222 vaccination. The receptors were sampled from an adult in good health. Both conserved end residues are part of each CDR3. Each record gives: CDR3 protein, CDR3 DNA, clone size, D gene, V gene, J gene. D genes are given only for firm matches. Clone size is not always given. Where it is, it says once, few, many or a class for expanded clones.

cdr3_aa: CASSPVQSSGNTIYF; cdr3_nt: TGTGCCAGCTCACCAGTCCAGAGCTCTGGAAACACCATATATTTT; clone_size: once; d_call: .; v_call: TRBV18; j_call: TRBJ1-3
cdr3_aa: CASSQGLAHTYEQYF; cdr3_nt: TGCGCCAGCAGCCAAGGACTAGCCCATACCTACGAGCAGTACTTC; clone_size: .; d_call: TRBD2; v_call: TRBV4-1; j_call: TRBJ2-7
cdr3_aa: CASSLAGQVGETQYF; cdr3_nt: TGCGCCAGCAGCTTGGCCGGGCAGGTTGGGGAGACCCAGTACTTC; clone_size: .; d_call: .; v_call: TRBV5-1; j_call: TRBJ2-5
cdr3_aa: CASGWTVYEQYF; cdr3_nt: TGTGCCAGCGGCTGGACGGTCTACGAGCAGTACTTC; clone_size: few; d_call: .; v_call: TRBV2; j_call: TRBJ2-7
cdr3_aa: CASSATGELFF; cdr3_nt: TGTGCCAGCAGCGCAACCGGGGAGCTGTTTTTT; clone_size: .; d_call: .; v_call: TRBV5-4; j_call: TRBJ2-2
cdr3_aa: CASSVDGGPGYEQYF; cdr3_nt: TGTGCCAGCAGCGTAGATGGGGGTCCGGGCTACGAGCAGTACTTC; clone_size: .; d_call: .; v_call: TRBV9; j_call: TRBJ2-7
cdr3_aa: CASSQPGHPSQETQYF; cdr3_nt: TGCGCCAGCAGCCAACCCGGACACCCGTCCCAAGAGACCCAGTACTTC; clone_size: .; d_call: .; v_call: TRBV4-1; j_call: TRBJ2-5
cdr3_aa: CASTLGLSSYNEQFF; cdr3_nt: TGTGCCAGCACCCTCGGACTAAGCTCCTACAATGAGCAGTTCTTC; clone_size: few; d_call: .; v_call: TRBV28; j_call: TRBJ2-1
cdr3_aa: CATSAATGMNTEAFF; cdr3_nt: TGTGCCACCAGTGCCGCGACAGGGATGAACACTGAAGCTTTCTTT; clone_size: .; d_call: TRBD1; v_call: TRBV24-1; j_call: TRBJ1-1
cdr3_aa: CASSFPLAGASYNEQFF; cdr3_nt: TGTGCCAGCAGCTTCCCCTTAGCGGGGGCCTCCTACAATGAGCAGTTCTTC; clone_size: .; d_call: TRBD2; v_call: TRBV11-2; j_call: TRBJ2-1
cdr3_aa: CASSQEIGWGRGNSPLHF; cdr3_nt: TGTGCCAGCAGCCAAGAGATAGGTTGGGGTCGAGGAAATTCACCCCTCCACTTT; clone_size: .; d_call: .; v_call: TRBV14; j_call: TRBJ1-6
cdr3_aa: CASSLDPPGGGTDTQYF; cdr3_nt: TGTGCCAGCAGCTTAGATCCCCCGGGAGGGGGCACAGATACGCAGTATTTT; clone_size: .; d_call: TRBD2; v_call: TRBV11-3; j_call: TRBJ2-3
cdr3_aa: CASSEERGLGQEIYEQYF; cdr3_nt: TGCGCCAGCAGTGAGGAGCGTGGTTTGGGACAGGAAATCTACGAGCAGTACTTC; clone_size: once; d_call: TRBD1; v_call: TRBV10-1; j_call: TRBJ2-7